The T cell receptor beta chain described here comes from a study of shared clonotypes between healthy human individuals. Germline CDR1 is SGHDT and CDR2 is YYEEEE. V dropped 4 bases and J dropped 2 bases, with 10 bases sitting between them. The CDR3 is 14 amino acids. A deep-level run was used for the assay. Replicate PCRs for sorted subsets used around 190 ng DNA; this equaled 30,000 to 35,000 T cell genomes. Assay used: immunoSEQ multiplex PCR; TCRdb lists only in-frame clones, some missing. Of some 1 million clones listed, 65% to 75% are singletons. V is TRBV5-6 and J is TRBJ1-5; tentative D call: TRBD1 (6 bases). This clonotype originated in a man aged 18-30 years in good health. The material sequenced was memory CD4+ T cells sorted from blood. Regarding subset: CD45RA-negative fraction. As DNA, the CDR3 is TGTGCCAGCAGCCACTACAGGGGCAATCAGCCCCAGCATTTT. It yields the protein CASSHYRGNQPQHF.